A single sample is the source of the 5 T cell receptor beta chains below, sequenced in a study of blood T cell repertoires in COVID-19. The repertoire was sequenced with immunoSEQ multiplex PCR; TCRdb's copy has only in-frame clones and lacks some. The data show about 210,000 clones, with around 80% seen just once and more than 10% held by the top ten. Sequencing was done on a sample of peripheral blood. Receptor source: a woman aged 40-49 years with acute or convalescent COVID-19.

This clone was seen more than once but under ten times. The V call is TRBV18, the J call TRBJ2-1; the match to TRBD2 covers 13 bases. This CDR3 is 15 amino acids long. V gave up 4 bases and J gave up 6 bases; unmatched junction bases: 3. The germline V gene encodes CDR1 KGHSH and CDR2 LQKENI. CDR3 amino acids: CASSRGLAGANEQFF. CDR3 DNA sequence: TGTGCCAGCTCACGCGGACTAGCGGGAGCCAATGAGCAGTTCTTC. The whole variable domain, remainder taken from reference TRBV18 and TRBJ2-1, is NAGVMQNPRHLVRRRGQEARLRCSPMKGHSHVYWYRQLPEEGLKFMVYLQKENIIDESGMPKERFSAEFPKEGPSILRIQQVVRGDSAAYFCASSRGLAGANEQFFGPGTRLTVL.

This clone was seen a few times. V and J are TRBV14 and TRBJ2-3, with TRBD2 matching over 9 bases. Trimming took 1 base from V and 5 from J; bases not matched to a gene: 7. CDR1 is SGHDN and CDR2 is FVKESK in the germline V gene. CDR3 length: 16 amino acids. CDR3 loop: CASSQVLWTSEDTQYF. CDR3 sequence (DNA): TGTGCCAGCAGCCAAGTCCTTTGGACTAGCGAAGATACGCAGTATTTT.

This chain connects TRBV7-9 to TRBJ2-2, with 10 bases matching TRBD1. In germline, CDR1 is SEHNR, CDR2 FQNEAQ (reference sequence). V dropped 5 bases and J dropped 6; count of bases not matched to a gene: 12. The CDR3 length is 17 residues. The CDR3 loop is CASSPPDRGLLAGELFF. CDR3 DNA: TGTGCCAGCAGCCCCCCGGACAGGGGGTTGTTGGCCGGGGAGCTGTTTTTT.

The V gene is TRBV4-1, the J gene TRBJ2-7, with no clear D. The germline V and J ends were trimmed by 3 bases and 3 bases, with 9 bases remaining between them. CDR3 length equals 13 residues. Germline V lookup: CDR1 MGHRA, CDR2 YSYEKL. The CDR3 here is CASSQELSYEQYF. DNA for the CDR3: TGCGCCAGCAGCCAGGAGTTAAGCTACGAGCAGTACTTC.

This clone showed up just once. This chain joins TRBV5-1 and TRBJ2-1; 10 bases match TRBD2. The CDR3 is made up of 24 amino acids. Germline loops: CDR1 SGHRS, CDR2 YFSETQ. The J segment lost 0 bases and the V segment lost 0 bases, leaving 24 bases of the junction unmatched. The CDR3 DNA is TGCGCCAGCAGCTTGGACCCAAGACTCCTAGGCGGGACTAGCGAGTCGGCCTCCTACAATGAGCAGTTCTTC. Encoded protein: CASSLDPRLLGGTSESASYNEQFF.